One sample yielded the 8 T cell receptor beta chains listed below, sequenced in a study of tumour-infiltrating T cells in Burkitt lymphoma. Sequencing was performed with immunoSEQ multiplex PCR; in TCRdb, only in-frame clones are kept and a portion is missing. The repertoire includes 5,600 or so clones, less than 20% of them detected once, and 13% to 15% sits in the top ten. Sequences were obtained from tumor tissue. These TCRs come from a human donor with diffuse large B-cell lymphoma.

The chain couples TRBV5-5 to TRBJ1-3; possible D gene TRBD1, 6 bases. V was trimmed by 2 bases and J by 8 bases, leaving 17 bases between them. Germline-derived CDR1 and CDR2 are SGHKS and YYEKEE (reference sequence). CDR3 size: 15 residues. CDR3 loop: CASSFPTGTKDTIYF. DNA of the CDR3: TGTGCCAGCAGCTTTCCGACGGGGACAAAGGACACCATATATTTT.

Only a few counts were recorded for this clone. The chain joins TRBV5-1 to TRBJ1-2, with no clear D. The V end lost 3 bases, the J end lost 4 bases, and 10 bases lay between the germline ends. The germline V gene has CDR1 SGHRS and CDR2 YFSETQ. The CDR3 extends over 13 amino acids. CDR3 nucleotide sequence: TGCGCCAGCAGCTCAGATTCATCCTATGGCTACACCTTC. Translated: CASSSDSSYGYTF.

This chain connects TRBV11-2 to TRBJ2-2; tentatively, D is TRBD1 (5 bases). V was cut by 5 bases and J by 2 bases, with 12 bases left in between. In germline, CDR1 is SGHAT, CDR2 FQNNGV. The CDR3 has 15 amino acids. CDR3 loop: CASSLQGANTGELFF. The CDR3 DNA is TGTGCCAGCAGCCTCCAAGGGGCAAACACCGGGGAGCTGTTTTTT.

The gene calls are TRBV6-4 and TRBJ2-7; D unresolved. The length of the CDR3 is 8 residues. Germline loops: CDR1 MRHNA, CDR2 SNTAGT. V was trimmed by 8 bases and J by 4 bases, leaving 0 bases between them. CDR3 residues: CASYEQYF. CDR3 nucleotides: TGTGCCAGCTACGAGCAGTACTTC.

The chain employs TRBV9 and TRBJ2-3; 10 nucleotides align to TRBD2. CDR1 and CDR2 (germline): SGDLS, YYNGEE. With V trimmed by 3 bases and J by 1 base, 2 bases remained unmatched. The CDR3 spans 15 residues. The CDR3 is CASSALAGGTDTQYF. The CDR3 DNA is TGTGCCAGCAGCGCTCTAGCGGGAGGCACAGATACGCAGTATTTT.

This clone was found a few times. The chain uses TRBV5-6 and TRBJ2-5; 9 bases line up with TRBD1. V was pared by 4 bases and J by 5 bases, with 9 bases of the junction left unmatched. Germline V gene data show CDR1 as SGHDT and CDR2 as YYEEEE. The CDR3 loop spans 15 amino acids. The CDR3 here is CASSPSQGAGETQYF. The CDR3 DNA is TGTGCCAGCAGCCCCTCACAGGGGGCTGGGGAGACCCAGTACTTC.

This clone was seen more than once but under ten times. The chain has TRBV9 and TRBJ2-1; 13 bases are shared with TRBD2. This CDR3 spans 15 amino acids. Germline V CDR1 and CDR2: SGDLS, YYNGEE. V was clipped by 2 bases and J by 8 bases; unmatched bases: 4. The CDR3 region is CASSVRTSGSDEQFF. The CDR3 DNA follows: TGTGCCAGCAGCGTTAGGACTAGCGGGAGCGATGAGCAGTTCTTC.

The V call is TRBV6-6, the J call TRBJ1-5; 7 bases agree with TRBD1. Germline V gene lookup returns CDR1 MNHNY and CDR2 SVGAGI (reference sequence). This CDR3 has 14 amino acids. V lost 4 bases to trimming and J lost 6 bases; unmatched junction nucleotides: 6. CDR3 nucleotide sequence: TGTGCCAGCAGTTTGGAGACAGGGACTCAGCCCCAGCATTTT. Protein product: CASSLETGTQPQHF.